These 23 T cell receptor beta chains were all obtained from the same sample, sequenced in a study of blood T cell repertoires in COVID-19. TCRdb keeps only in-frame clones here, not all; method: immunoSEQ multiplex PCR. This repertoire shows some 220,000 clones, around 80% found once; its top ten account for around 13%. Sequenced input: peripheral blood. These receptors were taken from a human donor in a cohort sampled during active COVID-19.

The table lists this clone with a few counts. Other DNA sequences of this sample code for an identical CDR3. This rearrangement joins TRBV14 to TRBJ2-3; 7 bases agree with TRBD1. Germline CDR1 and CDR2: SGHDN and FVKESK. The CDR3 has 14 amino acids. The V and J ends lost 4 bases and 0 bases, in that order; junction bases with no gene match: 1. CDR3 sequence (DNA): TGTGCCAGCAGCCCGGGACAGAGCACAGATACGCAGTATTTT. Translated: CASSPGQSTDTQYF. Looking up the rest from reference TRBV14 and TRBJ2-3 gives the full variable domain: EAGVTQFPSHSVIEKGQTVTLRCDPISGHDNLYWYRRVMGKEIKFLLHFVKESKQDESGMPNNRFLAERTGGTYSTLKVQPAELEDSGVYFCASSPGQSTDTQYFGPGTRLTVL.

The CDR3, as DNA: TGTGCCAGCAGTTTACCCGATTCACCCCTCCACTTT. Amino acid sequence: CASSLPDSPLHF. This chain connects TRBV27 to TRBJ1-6; D unclear. Germline V lookup: CDR1 MNHEY, CDR2 SMNVEV (reference sequence). The V gene lost 2 bases and the J gene lost 8 bases, with 4 bases spanning the gap. The CDR3 runs 12 residues.

This clone was picked up a small number of times. The V gene is TRBV11-2, the J gene TRBJ2-7; the match to TRBD2 covers 7 bases. CDR1 is SGHAT, CDR2 FQNNGV, per germline. V trimming: 1 base; J trimming: 0 bases; junction bases outside the gene matches: 6. The CDR3 length is 16 residues. The CDR3 sequence is CASSLVGREISYEQYF. The CDR3 DNA is TGTGCCAGCAGCTTAGTTGGGCGGGAGATCTCCTACGAGCAGTACTTC. Filled out from reference TRBV11-2 and TRBJ2-7, the complete variable domain reads EAGVAQSPRYKIIEKRQSVAFWCNPISGHATLYWYQQILGQGPKLLIQFQNNGVVDDSQLPKDRFSAERLKGVDSTLKIQPAKLEDSAVYLCASSLVGREISYEQYFGPGTRLTVT.

This chain joins TRBV12-5 and TRBJ2-3; TRBD1 aligns across 8 bases. CDR3 size: 16 residues. V was pared by 7 bases and J by 0 bases, with 9 bases of the junction left unmatched. Germline CDR1 and CDR2: LGHNT and FRNRAP. The CDR3 DNA reads TGTGCTAGTGCGACCCTGACAGGGGCTAGCACAGATACGCAGTATTTT. As protein: CASATLTGASTDTQYF.

The chain recombines TRBV24-1 with TRBJ2-1; TRBD2 aligns across 10 bases. Germline CDR1 KGHDR, CDR2 SFDVKD. This CDR3 has 14 residues. The V segment lost 6 bases and the J segment 8 bases; nucleotides outside the gene matches: 6. This chain's CDR3 is CATSSGRALDEQFF. The CDR3 coding sequence is TGTGCCACCAGTAGCGGGAGGGCCCTCGATGAGCAGTTCTTC.

The V and J genes are TRBV7-9 and TRBJ2-7; 12 bases match TRBD2. This CDR3 has 15 amino acids. With 5 bases clipped from V and 4 bases from J, the junction kept 6 bases outside the gene matches. Germline V gene lookup returns CDR1 SEHNR and CDR2 FQNEAQ (reference sequence). The CDR3 coding sequence is TGTGCCAGCAGCCGGACTAGCGGGGAAATATACGAGCAGTACTTC. It is translated as CASSRTSGEIYEQYF.

The chain is built from TRBV7-2 and TRBJ1-2; TRBD1 might be the D (6 bases). Looked up from germline, CDR1 is SGHTA and CDR2 is FQGNSA. Deletions cut 4 bases from V and 6 bases from J, with 12 bases between. The CDR3 contains 13 residues. Written as DNA, the CDR3 is TGTGCCAGCAGCTCCACAGGGTCACATGGCTACACCTTC. As protein: CASSSTGSHGYTF.

This chain uses TRBV7-9 with TRBJ1-6, with D possibly matching TRBD1 (5 bases). The CDR3 length is 13 residues. Germline V gene sequence: CDR1 SEHNR, CDR2 FQNEAQ (reference sequence). V was trimmed by 6 bases and J by 14 bases, leaving 17 bases between them. CDR3 sequence: CASSQTARGTLHF. For the CDR3, the DNA is TGTGCCAGCAGTCAGACAGCGCGGGGAACCCTCCACTTT.

This clone was counted between two and nine times. For the CDR3, the DNA is TGTGCCAGCAGCTTGGACAGGGGGTTTTCTGGAAACACCATATATTTT. The encoded protein is CASSLDRGFSGNTIYF. The chain uses TRBV5-5 and TRBJ1-3, with TRBD1 matching 8 bases. There are 16 residues in the CDR3. V lost 0 bases and J lost 1; bases outside the gene matches: 3. Germline CDR1 is SGHKS and CDR2 is YYEKEE (reference sequence).

This clone has a count of ten or more. The chain combines TRBV5-1 with TRBJ2-7; 9 bases agree with TRBD2. The V gene's germline CDR1 is SGHRS and CDR2 YFSETQ. This CDR3 has 17 amino acids. The trim removed 1 base at V and 1 base at J, leaving 9 bases unmatched. The CDR3 DNA follows: TGCGCCAGCAGCTTGTTTAGGCGGGAGGGCAATTCCTACGAGCAGTACTTC. It translates to CASSLFRREGNSYEQYF. Filled out from reference TRBV5-1 and TRBJ2-7, the complete variable domain reads KAGVTQTPRYLIKTRGQQVTLSCSPISGHRSVSWYQQTPGQGLQFLFEYFSETQRNKGNFPGRFSGRQFSNSRSEMNVSTLELGDSALYLCASSLFRREGNSYEQYFGPGTRLTVT.

The J gene is TRBJ1-6, the V gene TRBV28; 8 bases line up with TRBD1. The V gene's germline CDR1 is MDHEN and CDR2 SYDVKM. The CDR3 runs 15 residues. Trimming removed 5 bases from V and 9 bases from J; junction bases left unmatched: 9. The CDR3 sequence is CASSAPGQATSPLHF. In DNA, the CDR3 is TGTGCCAGCAGTGCACCGGGACAGGCTACTTCACCCCTCCACTTT.

This clone was observed a few times. V is TRBV28 and J is TRBJ2-7; TRBD2 aligns across 7 bases. V was clipped by 6 bases and J by 1 base; unmatched bases: 15. The CDR3 loop spans 17 amino acids. Germline CDR1 reads MDHEN; CDR2 reads SYDVKM. Written as DNA, the CDR3 is TGTGCCAGCAGCCACGACACGGCTAGCGGACCATCCTACGAGCAGTACTTC. Translation gives CASSHDTASGPSYEQYF.

This rearrangement joins TRBV18 to TRBJ2-2, with 10 bases aligning to TRBD2. V lost 3 bases and J lost 6; bases outside the gene matches: 4. Per the germline V gene, CDR1 is KGHSH and CDR2 is LQKENI. The CDR3 has 15 residues. This CDR3 is CASSPPSGGAGELFF. The CDR3 nucleotides are TGTGCCAGCTCACCCCCGAGCGGGGGGGCCGGGGAGCTGTTTTTT.

The chain has TRBV28 and TRBJ2-5; TRBD1 aligns across 7 bases. This CDR3 region has 16 residues. Trimming took 1 base from V and 2 from J; bases not matched to a gene: 7. The germline V gene encodes CDR1 MDHEN and CDR2 SYDVKM. The CDR3 region is CASSLFGTVGQETQYF. CDR3 bases: TGTGCCAGCAGTTTATTCGGGACAGTGGGTCAAGAGACCCAGTACTTC.

The rearrangement links TRBV7-3 to TRBJ1-6; 10 positions agree with TRBD1. The V and J ends lost 4 bases and 7 bases, in that order; junction bases with no gene match: 4. From germline, CDR1 is SGHTA and CDR2 FQGTGA. The CDR3 runs 15 residues. The CDR3 coding sequence is TGTGCCAGCAGCTGGACAGGGGGAATCAATTCACCCCTCCACTTT. It translates to CASSWTGGINSPLHF.

The chain is built from TRBV9 and TRBJ2-5, with D possibly being TRBD2 (6 bases). CDR1 SGDLS and CDR2 YYNGEE come from the germline V gene. The germline V and J ends were trimmed by 2 bases and 5 bases, with 16 bases remaining between them. The CDR3 sequence is 15 residues long. The CDR3 loop reads CASSVDGGSGETQYF. CDR3 in DNA: TGTGCCAGCAGCGTCGACGGGGGTTCTGGGGAGACCCAGTACTTC.

The rearrangement links TRBV19 to TRBJ2-5; 7 nucleotides agree with TRBD2. The V segment lost 5 bases and the J segment 8 bases; nucleotides outside the gene matches: 8. CDR1 and CDR2 (germline): LNHDA, SQIVND (reference sequence). The CDR3 runs 13 residues. DNA for the CDR3: TGTGCCAGTAGTGGGGGGGGTCCCGGAACCCAGTACTTC. Translated: CASSGGGPGTQYF. Supplemented by reference TRBV19 and TRBJ2-5, the full variable domain reads DGGITQSPKYLFRKEGQNVTLSCEQNLNHDAMYWYRQDPGQGLRLIYYSQIVNDFQKGDIAEGYSVSREKKESFPLTVTSAQKNPTAFYLCASSGGGPGTQYFGPGTRLLVL.

The CDR3 sequence is CASMGDRGQETQYF. The CDR3 DNA follows: TGTGCCAGCATGGGGGACAGGGGGCAAGAGACCCAGTACTTC. The J gene is TRBJ2-5, the V gene TRBV2, with TRBD1 identical over 11 bases. Trimming took 7 bases from V and 2 from J; bases not matched to a gene: 3. Germline CDR1 is SNHLY and CDR2 is FYNNEI. The CDR3 loop spans 14 amino acids.

The rearrangement links TRBV5-6 to TRBJ2-7, with 8 bases fitting TRBD1. J was trimmed by 0 bases and V by 3 bases; bases with no gene match: 2. The CDR3 sequence is 14 residues long. Germline V lookup: CDR1 SGHDT, CDR2 YYEEEE. Written as DNA, the CDR3 is TGTGCCAGCAGCTGGGGGACAGGCTCCTACGAGCAGTACTTC. Translation: CASSWGTGSYEQYF.

The V and J genes are TRBV6-5 and TRBJ2-3, with 15 bases aligning to TRBD2. Losses at the gene ends were 7 bases for V and 5 bases for J; bases not matched to a gene: 4. In germline, CDR1 is MNHEY, CDR2 SVGAGI. This CDR3 is built from 15 residues. The DNA for the CDR3 is TGTGCCAGCACCCGGGGACTAGCGGGGGGAGATACGCAGTATTTT. Its protein is CASTRGLAGGDTQYF.

The chain combines TRBV4-2 with TRBJ1-1; no reliable D call. There are 14 residues in the CDR3. Trimming shortened V by 0 bases and J by 1 base, and 6 bases separated the two germline ends. CDR1 and CDR2 from the germline V gene are LGHNA and YNFKEQ. CDR3 bases: TGTGCCAGCAGCCAAGACCAGGAGAACACTGAAGCTTTCTTT. Translating it yields CASSQDQENTEAFF.

V usage is TRBV7-3 and J usage is TRBJ2-7; a weak D match, TRBD1 (7 bases). Germline V gives CDR1 SGHTA, CDR2 FQGTGA. The CDR3 runs 14 residues. Trimming pared 5 bases from V and 2 bases from J, leaving 13 bases between. The CDR3 loop reads CASSPGDSPYEQYF. Here the CDR3 DNA reads TGTGCCAGCAGCCCGGGGGACAGCCCCTACGAGCAGTACTTC.

This chain links TRBV6-1 with TRBJ2-2, with 12 bases fitting TRBD2. CDR1 is MNHNS, CDR2 SASEGT, per germline. V dropped 9 bases and J dropped 5; count of bases not matched to a gene: 4. The CDR3 loop spans 14 amino acids. Here the CDR3 reads CASLAGGKTGELFF. The CDR3 nucleotides read TGTGCCAGTCTAGCGGGAGGGAAGACCGGGGAGCTGTTTTTT.